The TCR beta chain described here comes from a study of human T cells and chemical hapten exposure (dated by TCRdb to 2020 to 2023). At the level of the whole study: For sensitization, 2% DPC in acetone was applied to a roughly 2 cm by roughly 2 cm area of upper inner arm skin. Throughout the study period of roughly five months, patients also received therapeutic DPC doses to the scalp every week. Patch testing on the upper back used Finn chambers containing 0.01% DPC, with scoring done after 6 days according to International Contact Dermatitis Research Group standards. Alopecia areata with under or over 50% scalp involvement, alopecia totalis and alopecia universalis were represented in the patient cohort, which was mostly female. Libraries were combined into a pool for sequencing, and differences in TCR yield between samples came mainly from small differences in library volumes within the pool. In alopecia patients, the study followed how the peripheral blood TCR repertoire changed in vivo over primary and secondary sensitization to diphenylcyclopropenone (DPC), a hapten. Blood samples were taken from patients before sensitization (week 0) and at 2, 6 and about 24 weeks after DPC sensitization. Blood for TCR sequencing was provided by twenty-nine alopecia patients at one to four time points (pre-sensitization, 2, 6 and 24 weeks).

The label giving this sample's time point can be read as: patch test 2, 6 weeks after DPC sensitization. In light of the paper, this sample's treatment or condition label describes: therapeutic diphenylcyclopropenone sensitization with weekly scalp DPC. At each patch-test visit, blood was drawn before the patch test was applied. Eligible patients were aged 18 to 70, diagnosed with alopecia, deemed suitable for DPC therapy, and excluded if pregnant. Total RNA was extracted from unfractionated whole blood collected in Tempus Blood RNA tubes. The germline V gene (reference sequence) yields LNHNV for CDR1 and YYDKDF for CDR2. The CDR3 runs 15 residues from the cysteine to the phenylalanine. The retained sequence is limited to the CDR3, 45 bases, with the frame set at the first base. The germline ends are 10 bases apart after V is trimmed by 0 bases and J by 4 bases. On this clonotype itself: Which antigen it targets is not known. No base qualities exist here, and no much larger clone lies one base off it.

Results and caveats for the whole study, not just this receptor: Because all patients had alopecia, a presumed autoimmune disease, the immune response of the patients might differ from that of healthy individuals. After repeated subsampling, the strength of the expansion versus patch-test correlation and the threshold at which it became significant changed. The number of TCRs above 1 in 1000 frequency did not change with DPC sensitization; there was no evidence of global repertoire structure alterations. Patch test score correlated positively with the number of PT1 expanded TCRs, reaching significance at thresholds 8, 16 and 32 but not at 4. Significantly more large CDR3 similarity clusters were formed by expanded TCRs than by pre-sensitization or healthy control sets, consistent with antigen-driven responses.

Libraries were built with RACE. TCRdb shows the sequencer as NextSeq 500. During library preparation, unique molecular identifiers were attached to individual cDNA molecules so that TCRs could be counted quantitatively and reproducibly. Both TCR alpha and TCR beta chains were sequenced from each blood RNA sample. In the paper's pipeline: A median of around 100,000 TCRs per sample was observed, with a range of 23,224 to 690,600. V, J and CDR3 annotation of the TCR reads was carried out using the Decombinator software suite. For PS versus PT1 abundance plots, all samples were subsampled to the same number of TCRs (28,000). Expanded TCRs were defined as absent before sensitization and observed at least eight times at the 2-week time point. TCRdb ran its own pipeline on the public reads, namely fastp trimming at Q25 and MiXCR clone calling, and kept in-frame beta chains. Rows are unified per CDR3 protein, each entry keeping the most common DNA and genes. Clone size and V and J calls follow TCRdb, not the original study. Across this sample there are just over 350,000 distinct CDR3 sequences, with about 6% seen only once. The top ten constitute roughly 5.4% of the sample.

This sequence uses TRBV15 and TRBJ1-5; the D region possibly corresponds to TRBD1 (5 bases align). This specimen consisted of whole blood, obtained in connection with sensitization to the hapten diphenylcyclopropenone (DPC). The TCR sequence derives from a woman between 18 and 29 years old with alopecia areata. Some clones in this sample may be carry-over from other donors' samples. The CDR3 in this case is CATSRDFGGNQPQHF. DNA sequence: TGTGCCACCAGCAGAGATTTTGGGGGGAATCAGCCCCAGCATTTT.